The 15 T cell receptor beta chains below come from one sample, sequenced in a study of blood T cell repertoires in COVID-19. Only in-frame clones appear in the TCRdb table, and some are missing; sequencing was by immunoSEQ multiplex PCR. The table includes some 250,000 clones, under 85% detected once. The specimen sequenced was peripheral blood. Receptor source: a young man who had recovered from COVID-19.

This chain links TRBV29-1 with TRBJ1-1, with 11 nucleotides matching TRBD1. The CDR3 is 18 amino acids. V shed 1 base and J 2 bases; nucleotides not matched to a gene: 12. Germline assignment: CDR1 SQVTM and CDR2 ANQGSEA. CDR3 in DNA: TGCAGCGTTGAAGGTCCGGGACAGGGGGTTAGGTCTAACACTGAAGCTTTCTTT. Its protein is CSVEGPGQGVRSNTEAFF. The variable domain in full, completed from reference TRBV29-1 and TRBJ1-1, reads SAVISQKPSRDICQRGTSLTIQCQVDSQVTMMFWYRQQPGQSLTLIATANQGSEATYESGFVIDKFPISRPNLTFSTLTVSNMSPEDSSIYLCSVEGPGQGVRSNTEAFFGQGTRLTVV.

The chain is built from TRBV5-1 and TRBJ2-5; possible D gene TRBD2, 6 bases. The CDR3 is 14 residues long. The V gene's germline CDR1 is SGHRS and CDR2 YFSETQ. V was pared by 3 bases and J by 5 bases, with 14 bases between. The CDR3 DNA is TGCGCCAGCAGCTCCGGGGGAGTGAGGGAGACCCAGTACTTC. Protein product: CASSSGGVRETQYF.

This clone was recorded once. V and J are TRBV5-1 and TRBJ2-7; TRBD2 might be the D (6 bases). The V gene's germline CDR1 is SGHRS and CDR2 YFSETQ. The V end was cut by 3 bases, the J end by 6 bases, with 25 bases between. CDR3 length: 17 amino acids. The CDR3 coding sequence is TGCGCCAGCAGCTCTGGACTGGGTGGCGGGGTTTTATCCGAGCAGTACTTC. Encoded protein: CASSSGLGGGVLSEQYF.

The chain uses TRBV2 and TRBJ1-2; a possible D gene is TRBD1 (6 bases). Looked up from germline, CDR1 is SNHLY and CDR2 is FYNNEI. The CDR3 is 13 residues long. The V end was cut by 5 bases, the J end by 2 bases, with 9 bases between. The CDR3, as DNA: TGTGCCAGCAGTCCCGGACAGAACTATGGCTACACCTTC. Translating gives CASSPGQNYGYTF. Variable domain in full (rest from reference TRBV2 and TRBJ1-2): EPEVTQTPSHQVTQMGQEVILRCVPISNHLYFYWYRQILGQKVEFLVSFYNNEISEKSEIFDDQFSVERPDGSNFTLKIRSTKLEDSAMYFCASSPGQNYGYTFGSGTRLTVV.

The V and J genes are TRBV7-2 and TRBJ1-2; TRBD1 matches 8 bases. The CDR3 runs to 15 residues. The germline CDR1 and CDR2 sequences are SGHTA and FQGNSA. V lost 5 bases to trimming and J lost 3 bases; unmatched junction nucleotides: 8. CDR3 amino acids: CASSQAGGGYYGYTF. In DNA form, the CDR3 reads TGTGCCAGCAGCCAGGCAGGGGGCGGGTACTATGGCTACACCTTC.

The rearrangement links TRBV6-5 to TRBJ1-4; D gene uncertain. The germline V and J ends were trimmed by 8 bases and 6 bases, with 7 bases remaining between them. The CDR3 consists of 11 residues. Germline V gene lookup returns CDR1 MNHEY and CDR2 SVGAGI. CDR3 in DNA: TGTGCCAGCGGCGGCGATGAAAAACTGTTTTTT. Translation gives CASGGDEKLFF.

This chain connects TRBV28 to TRBJ1-1; perhaps TRBD1 as D (5 bases). The germline V and J ends were trimmed by 6 bases and 2 bases, with 16 bases remaining between them. The CDR3 spans 15 residues. The germline gives CDR1 MDHEN, CDR2 SYDVKM. CDR3 bases: TGTGCCAGCAGGAGTCGGGGGGAGAGTAACACTGAAGCTTTCTTT. Translating gives CASRSRGESNTEAFF.

This clone has only a few counts. V usage is TRBV14 and J usage is TRBJ1-1, with 7 bases identical to TRBD1. Germline V gene sequence: CDR1 SGHDN, CDR2 FVKESK. The CDR3 spans 16 residues. With 1 base clipped from V and 4 bases from J, the junction kept 9 bases outside the gene matches. DNA of the CDR3: TGTGCCAGCAGCCAAGGTCGATTAGGGGGCCCCACTGAAGCTTTCTTT. As protein: CASSQGRLGGPTEAFF.

V and J are TRBV5-1 and TRBJ1-4, with D perhaps matching TRBD1 (6 bases). Looked up from germline, CDR1 is SGHRS and CDR2 is YFSETQ. Trimming pared 4 bases from V and 1 base from J, leaving 11 bases between. The CDR3 length is 15 residues. The CDR3 sequence is CASSLNRETNEKLFF. DNA of the CDR3: TGCGCCAGCAGCCTCAACAGGGAAACTAATGAAAAACTGTTTTTT.

This sequence joins TRBV4-1 and TRBJ2-1; maybe TRBD1 (6 bases). CDR3 length: 11 residues. V was cut by 3 bases and J by 12 bases, with 9 bases left in between. Germline V gene data show CDR1 as MGHRA and CDR2 as YSYEKL. The CDR3 here is CASSQGAGQFF. The CDR3 DNA reads TGCGCCAGCAGCCAGGGGGCCGGGCAGTTCTTC.

This chain joins TRBV6-5 and TRBJ2-7; D possibly corresponds to TRBD2 (7 bases). Germline V lookup: CDR1 MNHEY, CDR2 SVGAGI. V was clipped by 10 bases and J by 4 bases, with 17 bases between them. The CDR3 length is 13 residues. The CDR3 DNA reads as TGTGCCATCACGGGGGGCCGGTCTTACGAGCAGTACGTC. Translating gives CAITGGRSYEQYV.

This sequence joins TRBV19 and TRBJ2-3; D gene ambiguous. The V gene lost 11 bases and the J gene lost 2 bases, with 11 bases spanning the gap. Germline assignment: CDR1 LNHDA and CDR2 SQIVND (reference sequence). The CDR3 has 12 amino acids. The CDR3 coding sequence is TGTGCCGTGGGCCGTGTCACAGATACGCAGTATTTT. Protein product: CAVGRVTDTQYF.

The chain has TRBV7-9 and TRBJ2-7, with D tentatively TRBD1 (5 bases). Trimming left V 1 base short and J 3 bases short, with 13 bases between. Germline CDR1 SEHNR, CDR2 FQNEAQ (reference sequence). The CDR3 spans 15 residues. The CDR3 reads CASSLGQGTNYEQYF. The CDR3 nucleotides are TGTGCCAGCAGCTTAGGGCAGGGAACGAACTACGAGCAGTACTTC.

The chain is built from TRBV12-5 and TRBJ1-6; D possibly corresponds to TRBD1 (6 bases). Germline V CDR1 and CDR2: LGHNT, FRNRAP. The CDR3 is 13 amino acids. With 6 bases removed from V and 14 bases from J, the gap between germline ends came to 17 bases. The CDR3 sequence: CASGHRTEGTLHF. CDR3 sequence (DNA): TGTGCTAGTGGCCATAGGACAGAAGGGACCCTCCACTTT.

This clone is a singleton in its sample. The rearrangement links TRBV11-2 to TRBJ2-4; D gene uncertain. The CDR3 has 12 amino acids. The V gene's germline CDR1 is SGHAT and CDR2 FQNNGV. The V and J ends lost 5 bases and 8 bases respectively, with 10 bases between them. Here the CDR3 DNA reads TGTGCCAGCAGCATCGAGAGAGACATTCAGTACTTC. Translating gives CASSIERDIQYF.